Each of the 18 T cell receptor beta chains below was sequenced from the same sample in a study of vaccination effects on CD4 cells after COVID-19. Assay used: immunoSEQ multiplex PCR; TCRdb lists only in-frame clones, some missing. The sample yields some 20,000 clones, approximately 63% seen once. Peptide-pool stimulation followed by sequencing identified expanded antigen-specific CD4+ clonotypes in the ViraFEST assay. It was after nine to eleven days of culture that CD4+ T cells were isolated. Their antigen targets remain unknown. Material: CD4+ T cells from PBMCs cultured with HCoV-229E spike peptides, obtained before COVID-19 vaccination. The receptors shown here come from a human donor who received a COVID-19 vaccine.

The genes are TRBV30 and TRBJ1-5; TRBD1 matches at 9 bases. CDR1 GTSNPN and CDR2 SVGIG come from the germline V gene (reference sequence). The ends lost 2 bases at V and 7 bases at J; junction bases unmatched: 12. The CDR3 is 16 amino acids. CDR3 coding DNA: TGTGCCTGGAGTCCCCCAGTTGGACAGGGGAGGCAGCCCCAGCATTTT. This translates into CAWSPPVGQGRQPQHF.

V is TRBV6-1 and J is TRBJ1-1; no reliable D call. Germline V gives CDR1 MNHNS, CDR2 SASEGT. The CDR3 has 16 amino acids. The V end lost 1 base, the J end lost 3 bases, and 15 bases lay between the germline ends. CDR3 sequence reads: CASSEEEGTGYTEAFF. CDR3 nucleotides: TGTGCCAGCAGTGAAGAGGAGGGAACGGGGTACACTGAAGCTTTCTTT.

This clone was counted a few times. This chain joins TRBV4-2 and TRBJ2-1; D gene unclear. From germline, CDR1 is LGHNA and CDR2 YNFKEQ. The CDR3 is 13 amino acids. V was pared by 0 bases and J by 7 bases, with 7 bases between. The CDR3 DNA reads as TGTGCCAGCAGCCAAGATCCGTCGAATGAGCAGTTCTTC. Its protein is CASSQDPSNEQFF.

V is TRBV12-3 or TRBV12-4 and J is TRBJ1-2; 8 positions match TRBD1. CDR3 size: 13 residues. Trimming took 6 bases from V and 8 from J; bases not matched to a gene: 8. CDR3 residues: CASRALTGGGYTF. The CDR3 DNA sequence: TGTGCCAGCAGGGCGCTCACAGGGGGGGGCTACACCTTC.

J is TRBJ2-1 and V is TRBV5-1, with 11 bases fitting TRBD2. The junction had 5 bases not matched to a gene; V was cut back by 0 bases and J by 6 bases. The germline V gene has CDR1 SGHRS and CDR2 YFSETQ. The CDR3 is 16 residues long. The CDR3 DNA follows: TGCGCCAGCAGCTTGGAGACTAGCGGGATGATCAATGAGCAGTTCTTC. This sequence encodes CASSLETSGMINEQFF.

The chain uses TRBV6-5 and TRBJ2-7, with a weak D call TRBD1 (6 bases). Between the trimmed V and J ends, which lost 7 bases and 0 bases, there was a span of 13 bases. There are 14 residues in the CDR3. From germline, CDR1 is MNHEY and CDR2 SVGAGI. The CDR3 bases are TGTGCCAGCACCGCAGGACAGTCCTCCTACGAGCAGTACTTC. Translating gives CASTAGQSSYEQYF.

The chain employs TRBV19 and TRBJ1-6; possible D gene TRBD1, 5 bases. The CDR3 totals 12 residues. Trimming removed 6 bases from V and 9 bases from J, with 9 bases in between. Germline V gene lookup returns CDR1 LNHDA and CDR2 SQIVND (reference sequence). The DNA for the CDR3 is TGTGCCAGTAGGGAGGGGATTTCACCCCTCCACTTT. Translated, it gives CASREGISPLHF.

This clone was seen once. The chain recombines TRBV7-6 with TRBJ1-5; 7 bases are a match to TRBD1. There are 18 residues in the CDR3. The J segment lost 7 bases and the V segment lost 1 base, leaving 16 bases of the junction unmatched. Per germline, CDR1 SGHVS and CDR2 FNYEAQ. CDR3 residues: CASSLVAGGSHREQPQHF. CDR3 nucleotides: TGTGCCAGCAGCTTAGTTGCAGGGGGGTCGCACCGCGAACAGCCCCAGCATTTT. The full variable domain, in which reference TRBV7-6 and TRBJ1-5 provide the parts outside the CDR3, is GAGVSQSPRYKVTKRGQDVALRCDPISGHVSLYWYRQALGQGPEFLTYFNYEAQQDKSGLPNDRFSAERPEGSISTLTIQRTEQRDSAMYRCASSLVAGGSHREQPQHFGDGTRLSIL.

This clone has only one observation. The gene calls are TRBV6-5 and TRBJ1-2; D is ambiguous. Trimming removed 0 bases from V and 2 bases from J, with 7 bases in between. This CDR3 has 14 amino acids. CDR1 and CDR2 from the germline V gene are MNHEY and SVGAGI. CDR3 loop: CASSYSLSNYGYTF. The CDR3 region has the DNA TGTGCCAGCAGTTACTCTTTATCCAACTATGGCTACACCTTC.

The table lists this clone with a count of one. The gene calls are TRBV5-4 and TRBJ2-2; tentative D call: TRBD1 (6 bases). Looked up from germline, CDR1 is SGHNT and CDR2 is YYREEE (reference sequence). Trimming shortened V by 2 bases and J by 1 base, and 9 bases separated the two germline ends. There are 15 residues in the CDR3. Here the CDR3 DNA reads TGTGCCAGCAGCTTAAGGACAGAGAACACCGGGGAGCTGTTTTTT. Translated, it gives CASSLRTENTGELFF.

The CDR3 bases are TGTGCCAGCAGTTACTCTGGACTAGCGGGAGCCCACGAGCAGTACTTC. Its translation is CASSYSGLAGAHEQYF. This chain connects TRBV6-5 to TRBJ2-7; TRBD2 matches 13 bases. With V trimmed by 0 bases and J by 5 bases, 4 bases remained unmatched. Per germline, CDR1 MNHEY and CDR2 SVGAGI. This CDR3 contains 16 residues.

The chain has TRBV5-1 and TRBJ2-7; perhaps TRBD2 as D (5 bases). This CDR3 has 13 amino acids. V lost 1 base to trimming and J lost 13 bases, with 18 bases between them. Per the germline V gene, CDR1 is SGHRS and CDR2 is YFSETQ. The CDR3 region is CASSLTSSTDFYF. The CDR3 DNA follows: TGCGCCAGCAGCTTGACGTCGTCAACGGACTTTTACTTC. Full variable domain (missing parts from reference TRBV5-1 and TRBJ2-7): KAGVTQTPRYLIKTRGQQVTLSCSPISGHRSVSWYQQTPGQGLQFLFEYFSETQRNKGNFPGRFSGRQFSNSRSEMNVSTLELGDSALYLCASSLTSSTDFYFGPGTRLTVT.

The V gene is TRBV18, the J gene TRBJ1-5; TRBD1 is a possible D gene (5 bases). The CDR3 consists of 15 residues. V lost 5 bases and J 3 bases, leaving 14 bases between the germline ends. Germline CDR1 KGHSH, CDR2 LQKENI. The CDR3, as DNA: TGTGCCAGCTCAGGGGACTCCCTCTCCAATCAGCCCCAGCATTTT. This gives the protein CASSGDSLSNQPQHF.

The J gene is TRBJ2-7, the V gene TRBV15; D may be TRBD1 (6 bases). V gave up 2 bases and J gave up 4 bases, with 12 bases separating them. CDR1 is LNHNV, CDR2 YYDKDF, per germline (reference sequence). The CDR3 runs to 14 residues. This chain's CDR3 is CATSRPGAQYEQYF. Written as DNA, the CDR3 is TGTGCCACCAGCAGACCAGGGGCGCAGTACGAGCAGTACTTC.

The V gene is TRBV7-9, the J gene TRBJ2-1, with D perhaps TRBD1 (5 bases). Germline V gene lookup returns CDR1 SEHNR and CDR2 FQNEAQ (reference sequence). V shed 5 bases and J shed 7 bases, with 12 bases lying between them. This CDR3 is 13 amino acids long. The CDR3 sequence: CASSNVSGNEQFF. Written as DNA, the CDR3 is TGTGCCAGCAGCAACGTCTCAGGGAATGAGCAGTTCTTC.

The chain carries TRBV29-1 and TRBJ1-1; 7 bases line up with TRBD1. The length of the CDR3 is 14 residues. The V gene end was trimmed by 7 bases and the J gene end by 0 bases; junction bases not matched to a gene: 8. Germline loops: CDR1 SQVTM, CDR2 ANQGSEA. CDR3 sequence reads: CSAHRGVMNTEAFF. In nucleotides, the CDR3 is TGCAGCGCACACAGGGGCGTCATGAACACTGAAGCTTTCTTT. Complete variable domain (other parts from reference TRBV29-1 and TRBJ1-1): SAVISQKPSRDICQRGTSLTIQCQVDSQVTMMFWYRQQPGQSLTLIATANQGSEATYESGFVIDKFPISRPNLTFSTLTVSNMSPEDSSIYLCSAHRGVMNTEAFFGQGTRLTVV.

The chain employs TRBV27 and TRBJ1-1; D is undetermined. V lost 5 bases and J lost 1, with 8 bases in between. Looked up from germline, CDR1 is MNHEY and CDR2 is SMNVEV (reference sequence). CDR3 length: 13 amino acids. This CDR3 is CASSQRGNTEAFF. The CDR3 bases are TGTGCCAGCAGTCAACGGGGGAACACTGAAGCTTTCTTT.

The CDR3 DNA sequence: TGTGCCAGCAGCGGACAGGGGAGGAATGAGCAGTTCTTC. As protein: CASSGQGRNEQFF. This chain joins TRBV2 and TRBJ2-1, with 9 bases fitting TRBD1. The germline gives CDR1 SNHLY, CDR2 FYNNEI. J lost 7 bases, V lost 6 bases, and 4 bases had no gene match. The CDR3 consists of 13 residues.